One T cell receptor beta chain is described in this entry. Authors' processing steps: Counts of nucleated cells, estimated from reference gene primer amplification, were obtained. Assay: immunoSEQ multiplex PCR; the TCRdb copy retains only in-frame clones and omits some. Clonal size and the V and J genes are those of that table, whereas D and trimming came from the DNA. The data contain under 200,000 clones, 82% of them singletons. The sample belongs to a study of blood T cell repertoires in COVID-19. Study information: The study drew acute and convalescent COVID-19 samples from the United States, Italy and Spain. PBMCs, B-cell-depleted T cells, or T cells were the source of the cDNA or gDNA that made up the material.

Sequenced: peripheral blood. This sequence was found in a woman in her thirties with acute or convalescent COVID-19.

CDR3 loop: CAWTAASYEQYF. Written as DNA, the CDR3 is TGTGCCTGGACTGCGGCCTCCTACGAGCAGTACTTC. V gene TRBV30 combines with J gene TRBJ2-7; D remains unclear. This CDR3 contains 12 residues. V gave up 4 bases and J gave up 0 bases, with 7 bases separating them. Germline V lookup: CDR1 GTSNPN, CDR2 SVGIG (reference sequence).